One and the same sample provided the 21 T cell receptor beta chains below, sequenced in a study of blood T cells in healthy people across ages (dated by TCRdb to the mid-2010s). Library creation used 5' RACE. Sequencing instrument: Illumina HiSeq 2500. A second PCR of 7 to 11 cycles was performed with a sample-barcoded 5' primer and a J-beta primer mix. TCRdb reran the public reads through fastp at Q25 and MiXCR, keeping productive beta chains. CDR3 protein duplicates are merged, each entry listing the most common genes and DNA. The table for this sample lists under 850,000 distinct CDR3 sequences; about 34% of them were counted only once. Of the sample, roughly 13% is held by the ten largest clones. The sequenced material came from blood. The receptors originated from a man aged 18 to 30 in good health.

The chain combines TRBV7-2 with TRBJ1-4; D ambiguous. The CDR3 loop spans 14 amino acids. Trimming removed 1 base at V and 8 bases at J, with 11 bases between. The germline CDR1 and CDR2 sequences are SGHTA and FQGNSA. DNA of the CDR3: TGTGCCAGCAGCTTAGATCGGCAACAGGAAAAACTGTTTTTT. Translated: CASSLDRQQEKLFF. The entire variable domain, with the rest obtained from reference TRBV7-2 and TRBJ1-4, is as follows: GAGVSQSPSNKVTEKGKDVELRCDPISGHTALYWYRQSLGQGLEFLIYFQGNSAPDKSGLPSDRFSAERTGGSVSTLTIQRTQQEDSAVYLCASSLDRQQEKLFFGSGTQLSVL.

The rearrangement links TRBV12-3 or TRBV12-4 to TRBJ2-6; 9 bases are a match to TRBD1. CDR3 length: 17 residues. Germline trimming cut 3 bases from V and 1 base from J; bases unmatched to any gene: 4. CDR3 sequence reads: CASSLGQGLSGANVLTF. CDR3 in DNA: TGTGCCAGCAGTTTGGGACAGGGTCTTTCTGGGGCCAACGTCCTGACTTTC.

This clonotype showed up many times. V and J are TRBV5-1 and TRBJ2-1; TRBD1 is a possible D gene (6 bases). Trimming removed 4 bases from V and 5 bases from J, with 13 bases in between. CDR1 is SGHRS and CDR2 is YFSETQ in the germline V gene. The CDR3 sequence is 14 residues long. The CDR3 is CASSPGTQNNEQFF. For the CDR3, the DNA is TGCGCCAGCAGCCCCGGGACACAGAACAATGAGCAGTTCTTC.

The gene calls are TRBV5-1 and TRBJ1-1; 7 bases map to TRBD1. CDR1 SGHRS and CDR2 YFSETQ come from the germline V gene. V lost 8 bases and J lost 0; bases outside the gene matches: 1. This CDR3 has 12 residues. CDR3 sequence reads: CASQGVNTEAFF. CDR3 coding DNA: TGCGCCAGTCAGGGGGTGAACACTGAAGCTTTCTTT.

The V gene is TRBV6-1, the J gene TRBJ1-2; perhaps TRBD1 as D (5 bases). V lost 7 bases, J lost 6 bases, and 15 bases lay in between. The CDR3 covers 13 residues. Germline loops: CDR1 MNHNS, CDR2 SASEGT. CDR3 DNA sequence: TGTGCCAGCATCGGCCGGGGGAGGGATGGCTACACCTTC. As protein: CASIGRGRDGYTF.

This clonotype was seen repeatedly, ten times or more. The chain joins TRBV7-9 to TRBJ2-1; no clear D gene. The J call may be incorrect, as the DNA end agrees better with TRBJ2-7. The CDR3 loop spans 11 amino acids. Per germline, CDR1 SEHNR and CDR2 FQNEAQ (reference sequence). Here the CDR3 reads CASSQYNEQYF. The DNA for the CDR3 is TGTGCCAGCAGCCAATACAATGAGCAGTACTTC.

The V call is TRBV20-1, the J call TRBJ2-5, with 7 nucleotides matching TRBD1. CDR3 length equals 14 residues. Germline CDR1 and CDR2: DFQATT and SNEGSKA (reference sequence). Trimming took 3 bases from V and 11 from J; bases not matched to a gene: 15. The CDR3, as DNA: TGCAGTGCTAGTACAGGGGCCCTGTACAATGAGCAGTACTTC. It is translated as CSASTGALYNEQYF.

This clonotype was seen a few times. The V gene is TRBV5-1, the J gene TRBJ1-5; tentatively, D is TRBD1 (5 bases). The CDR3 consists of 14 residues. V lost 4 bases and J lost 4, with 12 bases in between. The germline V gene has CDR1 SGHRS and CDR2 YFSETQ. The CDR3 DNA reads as TGCGCCAGCAGCGTCTCATCAGGGAATCAGCCCCAGCATTTT. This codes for CASSVSSGNQPQHF.

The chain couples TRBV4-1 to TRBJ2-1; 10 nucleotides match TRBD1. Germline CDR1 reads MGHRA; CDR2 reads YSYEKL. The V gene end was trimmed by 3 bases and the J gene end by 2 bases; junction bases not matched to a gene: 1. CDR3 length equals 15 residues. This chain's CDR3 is CASSQGTGAYNEQFF. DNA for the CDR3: TGCGCCAGCAGCCAGGGGACAGGGGCCTACAATGAGCAGTTCTTC.

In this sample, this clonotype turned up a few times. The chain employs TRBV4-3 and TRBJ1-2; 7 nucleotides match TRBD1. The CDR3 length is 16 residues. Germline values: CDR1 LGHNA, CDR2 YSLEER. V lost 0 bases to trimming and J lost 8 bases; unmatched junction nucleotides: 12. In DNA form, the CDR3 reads TGCGCCAGCAGCCAAGATCTTGGGACAGATTCGACGGGCTACACCTTC. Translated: CASSQDLGTDSTGYTF.

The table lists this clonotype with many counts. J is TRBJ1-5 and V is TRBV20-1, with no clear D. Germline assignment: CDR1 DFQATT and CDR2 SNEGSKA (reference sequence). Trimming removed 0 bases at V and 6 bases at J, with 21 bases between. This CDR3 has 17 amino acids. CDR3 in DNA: TGCAGTGCTAGAGATCTTAATCTGGCAGGCGAAAGTCAGCCCCAGCATTTT. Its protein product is CSARDLNLAGESQPQHF.

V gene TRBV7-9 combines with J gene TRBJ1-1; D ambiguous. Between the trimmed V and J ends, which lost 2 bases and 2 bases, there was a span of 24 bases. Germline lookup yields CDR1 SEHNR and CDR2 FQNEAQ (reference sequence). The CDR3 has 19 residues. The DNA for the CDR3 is TGTGCCAGCAGCTTAACGTTGTTATGGAACCGGAATAATAACACTGAAGCTTTCTTT. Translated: CASSLTLLWNRNNNTEAFF.

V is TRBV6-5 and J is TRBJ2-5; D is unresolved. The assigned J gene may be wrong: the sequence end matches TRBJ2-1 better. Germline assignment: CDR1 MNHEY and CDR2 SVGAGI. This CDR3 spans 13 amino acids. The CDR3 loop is CASRPNTQETQFF. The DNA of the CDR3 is TGTGCCAGCAGACCAAACACACAAGAGACCCAGTTCTTC.

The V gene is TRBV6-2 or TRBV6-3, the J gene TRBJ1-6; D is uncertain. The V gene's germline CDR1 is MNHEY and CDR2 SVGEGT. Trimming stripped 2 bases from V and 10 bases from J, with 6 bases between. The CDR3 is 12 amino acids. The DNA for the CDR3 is TGTGCCAGCAGTTACGGGAGCTCACCCCTCCACTTT. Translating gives CASSYGSSPLHF.

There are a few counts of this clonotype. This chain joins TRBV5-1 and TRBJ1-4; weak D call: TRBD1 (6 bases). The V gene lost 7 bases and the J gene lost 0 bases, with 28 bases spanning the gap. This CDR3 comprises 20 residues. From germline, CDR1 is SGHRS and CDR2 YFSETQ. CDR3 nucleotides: TGCGCCAGCTCTCTCTCGGACAGCCGCATCCGCTACGCAACTAATGAAAAACTGTTTTTT. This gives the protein CASSLSDSRIRYATNEKLFF.

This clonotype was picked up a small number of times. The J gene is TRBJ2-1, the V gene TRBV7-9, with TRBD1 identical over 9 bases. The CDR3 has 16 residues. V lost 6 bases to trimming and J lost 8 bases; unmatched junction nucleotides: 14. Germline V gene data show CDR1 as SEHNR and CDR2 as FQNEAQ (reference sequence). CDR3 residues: CASSSQPGTGQDEQFF. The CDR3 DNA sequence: TGTGCCAGCAGTTCACAACCCGGGACAGGGCAGGATGAGCAGTTCTTC.

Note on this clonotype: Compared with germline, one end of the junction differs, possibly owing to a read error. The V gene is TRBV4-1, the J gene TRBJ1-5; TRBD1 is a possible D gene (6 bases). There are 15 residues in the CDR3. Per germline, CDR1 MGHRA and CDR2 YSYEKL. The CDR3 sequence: CVSSQEGQINQPQHF. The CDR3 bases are TGCGTCAGCAGCCAAGAGGGACAAATTAATCAGCCCCAGCATTTT.

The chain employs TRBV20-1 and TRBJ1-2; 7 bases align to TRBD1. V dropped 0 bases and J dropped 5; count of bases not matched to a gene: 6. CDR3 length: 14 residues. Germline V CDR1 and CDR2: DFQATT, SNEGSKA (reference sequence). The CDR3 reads CSARDGQGVYGYTF. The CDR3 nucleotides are TGCAGTGCTAGAGATGGGCAGGGGGTATATGGCTACACCTTC.

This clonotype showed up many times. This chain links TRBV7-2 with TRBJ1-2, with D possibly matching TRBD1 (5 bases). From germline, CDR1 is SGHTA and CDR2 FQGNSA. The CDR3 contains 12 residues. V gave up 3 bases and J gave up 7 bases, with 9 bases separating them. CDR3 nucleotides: TGTGCCAGCAGCTTTCAGGGTCGTGGCTACACCTTC. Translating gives CASSFQGRGYTF.

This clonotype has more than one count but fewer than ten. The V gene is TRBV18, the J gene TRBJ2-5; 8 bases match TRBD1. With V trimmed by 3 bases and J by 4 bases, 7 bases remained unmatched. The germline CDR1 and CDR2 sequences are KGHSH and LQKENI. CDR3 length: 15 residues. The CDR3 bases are TGTGCCAGCTCACCCACAGCAGGGGGCCTAGAGACCCAGTACTTC. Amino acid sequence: CASSPTAGGLETQYF.

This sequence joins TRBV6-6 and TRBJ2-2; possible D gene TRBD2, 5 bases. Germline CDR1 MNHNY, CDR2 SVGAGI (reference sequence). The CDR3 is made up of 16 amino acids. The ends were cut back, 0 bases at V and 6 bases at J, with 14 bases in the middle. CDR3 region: CASSYSRALSAGELFF. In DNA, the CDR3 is TGTGCCAGCAGTTACTCGAGGGCGCTCTCGGCCGGGGAGCTGTTTTTT.